What follows describes a single TCR beta chain. Its antigen is unknown. The sample holds no much larger clone one base away, and base qualities are not on file. Via the germline V gene, CDR1 is SGHTA and CDR2 FQGNSA. The V end gives up 0 bases and the J end 5 bases, leaving 9 bases in the junction not matched to a gene. The CDR3 has 16 amino acids, counting the end cysteine and phenylalanine. Only the CDR3 part of the read is kept: 48 bases, read in frame from the first base. The library was produced with the immunoSEQ multiplex PCR assay. Following the manufacturer's protocol, the hsTCRB Kit was used to amplify rearranged TCR beta chain sequences. TCRB libraries were sequenced on an Illumina MiSeq. The authors processed their data as follows. The kit vendor's proprietary platform handled demultiplexing, trimming and gene mapping. TCRdb retrieved this table from immuneACCESS and kept in-frame rearrangements only. Not all clones are present; in checked studies, unresolved V genes account for under half, and no reason is known for the remainder. From that table come the V and J calls and clone size; the DNA was used to work out D and trimming. This sample holds about 69,000 clones; 70% to 90% were observed only once. The ten most abundant clones make up about 3% of the sample.

This sample stems from a study of a mutant IDH1 vaccine in newly diagnosed glioma (dated by TCRdb to about 2021). Background on the whole study: Of the approximately 35 treated patients, around 62% were male and around 40% were female, and a mean age of approximately 40 years was recorded. Before enrollment, patients had received standard therapy of radiotherapy alone, temozolomide alone, or radiochemotherapy with temozolomide; most received the combination. Six visits were used for peripheral blood collection: V03 (baseline), V05, V07, V10, V12 and V13. For exploratory analyses, fewer than 30 treated patients had longitudinal TCRB deep sequencing done wherever samples were available.

The time point label on this specimen signifies: baseline, week 1 (first vaccination visit). The treatment or condition label here, explained by the study, means: pre-vaccination baseline after standard-of-care therapy. Donors had newly diagnosed WHO grade 3 or 4 IDH1-mutant astrocytomas with loss of nuclear ATRX. The samples were drawn from NOA16, a multicentre, single-arm, open-label phase I trial in Germany that tested a mutant IDH1 peptide vaccine in humans for the first time. Visit V03 blood draws served as the baseline sample for immunogenicity testing. The DNeasy Blood and Tissue Kit was used to extract genomic DNA from EDTA blood for TCRB sequencing. The paper as a whole reports these results and caveats: Selection of PBMC samples for TCRB deep sequencing was based on availability. According to the authors, sample limitations meant that analyses of patient blood samples could not be reproduced. Across multiple MHC alleles, vaccine-induced immune responses were seen in more than 90% of patients. Pseudoprogression seemed to be unrelated to changes in the top peripheral T cell clonotypes found by TCRB sequencing.

This clonotype was obtained from a young man with glioma. Sequencing was performed on PBMCs, taken from a glioma patient treated with radiotherapy, temozolomide or both. The chain is made from TRBV7-2 and TRBJ2-5; 7 bases in the middle match TRBD1. The DNA reads as follows: TGTGCCAGCAGCTTAGCGCAAGGGGGCACGTTGGAGACCCAGTACTTC. This codes for CASSLAQGGTLETQYF.